The 6 T cell receptor beta chains given below trace back to one sample, sequenced in a study of blood T cell repertoires in COVID-19. Data came from immunoSEQ multiplex PCR; TCRdb stores just in-frame clones and leaves some out. The sample comprises about 100,000 clones, more than 65% of which are singletons, and around a third rests with the top ten. The material sequenced was peripheral blood. The source of these receptors is a man between 65 and 85 years old with active or convalescent COVID-19.

The gene calls are TRBV19 and TRBJ2-3; TRBD1 is a possible D gene (5 bases). The germline CDR1 and CDR2 sequences are LNHDA and SQIVND (reference sequence). V lost 5 bases and J 2 bases, leaving 17 bases between the germline ends. CDR3 length: 16 amino acids. The CDR3 nucleotides read TGTGCCAGTAGTCCTGGGGCCAGGTGGGACACAGATACGCAGTATTTT. It encodes CASSPGARWDTDTQYF. Looking up the rest from reference TRBV19 and TRBJ2-3 gives the full variable domain: DGGITQSPKYLFRKEGQNVTLSCEQNLNHDAMYWYRQDPGQGLRLIYYSQIVNDFQKGDIAEGYSVSREKKESFPLTVTSAQKNPTAFYLCASSPGARWDTDTQYFGPGTRLTVL.

The chain carries TRBV19 and TRBJ1-5; maybe TRBD1 (5 bases). Germline V CDR1 and CDR2: LNHDA, SQIVND (reference sequence). The CDR3 has 16 residues. Trimming cost V 7 bases and J 1 base, with 17 bases left between them. CDR3 bases: TGTGCCAGTACCCGACAAGGGGCCGGGAGCAATCAGCCCCAGCATTTT. As protein: CASTRQGAGSNQPQHF.

This sequence joins TRBV7-2 and TRBJ2-3; 7 nucleotides match TRBD1. CDR3 length: 15 amino acids. Trimming cost V 3 bases and J 0 bases; bases outside gene matches: 3. Germline-derived CDR1 and CDR2 are SGHTA and FQGNSA. In DNA, the CDR3 is TGTGCCAGCAGCTTCCGGACAGGTAGCACAGATACGCAGTATTTT. Its protein product is CASSFRTGSTDTQYF.

The CDR3 region has the DNA TGTGCCAGCAGCTCCTGTCTTGGGACTAGCAGTTACGAGCAGTACTTC. It specifies CASSSCLGTSSYEQYF. The chain combines TRBV7-3 with TRBJ2-7, with 9 nucleotides matching TRBD2. V trimming: 4 bases; J trimming: 4 bases; junction bases outside the gene matches: 11. The germline CDR1 and CDR2 sequences are SGHTA and FQGTGA. There are 16 residues in the CDR3.

The rearrangement uses TRBV3-1 (or the pseudogene TRBV3-2) and TRBJ1-1; D might be TRBD1 (6 bases). Germline values: CDR1 LGHDT, CDR2 YNNKEL (reference sequence). Trimming shortened V by 7 bases and J by 0 bases, and 12 bases separated the two germline ends. CDR3 size: 14 residues. The CDR3 nucleotides read TGTGCCAGCACCCTGGGGACATTGAACACTGAAGCTTTCTTT. Translated: CASTLGTLNTEAFF.

CDR3 region: CASSSGQGSGYTF. CDR3 sequence (DNA): TGTGCCAGCAGCTCGGGGCAGGGGTCGGGCTACACCTTC. This sequence joins TRBV9 and TRBJ1-2; D is perhaps TRBD1 (6 bases). Germline V lookup: CDR1 SGDLS, CDR2 YYNGEE. V gave up 4 bases and J gave up 8 bases, with 15 bases separating them. This CDR3 spans 13 amino acids. The variable domain in full, completed from reference TRBV9 and TRBJ1-2, reads DSGVTQTPKHLITATGQRVTLRCSPRSGDLSVYWYQQSLDQGLQFLIQYYNGEERAKGNILERFSAQQFPDLHSELNLSSLELGDSALYFCASSSGQGSGYTFGSGTRLTVV.